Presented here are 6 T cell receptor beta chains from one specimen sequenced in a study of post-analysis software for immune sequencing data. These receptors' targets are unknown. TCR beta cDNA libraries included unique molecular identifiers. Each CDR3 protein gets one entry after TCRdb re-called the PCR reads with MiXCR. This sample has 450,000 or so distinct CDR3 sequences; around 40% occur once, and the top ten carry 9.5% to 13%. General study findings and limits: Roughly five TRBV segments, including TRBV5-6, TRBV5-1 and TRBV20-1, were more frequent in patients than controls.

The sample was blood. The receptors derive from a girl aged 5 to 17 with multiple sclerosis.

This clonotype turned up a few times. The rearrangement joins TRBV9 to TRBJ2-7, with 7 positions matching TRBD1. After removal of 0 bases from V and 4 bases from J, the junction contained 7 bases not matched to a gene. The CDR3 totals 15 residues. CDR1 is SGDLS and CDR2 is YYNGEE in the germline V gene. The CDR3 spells CASSVGLETGYEQYF. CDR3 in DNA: TGTGCCAGCAGCGTAGGGTTGGAGACAGGGTACGAGCAGTACTTC.

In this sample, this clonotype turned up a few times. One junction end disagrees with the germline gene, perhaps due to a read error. The CDR3 region is CSARKTSASEQYF. The DNA for the CDR3 is TGCAGCGCTAGAAAGACTAGCGCCAGTGAGCAGTACTTC. The genes are TRBV20-1 and TRBJ2-7, with 8 bases aligning to TRBD2. The CDR3 has 13 residues. Germline lookup yields CDR1 DFQATT and CDR2 SNEGSKA (reference sequence).

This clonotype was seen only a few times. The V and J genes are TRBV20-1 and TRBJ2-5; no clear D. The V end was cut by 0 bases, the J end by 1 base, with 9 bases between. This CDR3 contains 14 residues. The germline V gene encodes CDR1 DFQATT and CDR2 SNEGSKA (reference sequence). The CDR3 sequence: CSARDFGSQETQYF. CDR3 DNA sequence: TGCAGTGCTAGAGATTTCGGCAGCCAAGAGACCCAGTACTTC.

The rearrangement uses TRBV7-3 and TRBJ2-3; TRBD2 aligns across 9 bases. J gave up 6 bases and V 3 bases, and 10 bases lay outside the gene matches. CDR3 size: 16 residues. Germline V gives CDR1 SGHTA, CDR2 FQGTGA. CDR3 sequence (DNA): TGTGCCAGCAGCTTCAGACTAGCGGCCAATGGGGATACGCAGTATTTT. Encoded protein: CASSFRLAANGDTQYF.

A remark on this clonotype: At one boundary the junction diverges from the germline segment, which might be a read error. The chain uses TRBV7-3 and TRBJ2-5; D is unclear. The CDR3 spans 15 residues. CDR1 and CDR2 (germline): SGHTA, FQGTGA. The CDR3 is CVSSLTFSAGETQYF. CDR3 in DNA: TGTGTCAGCAGCTTAACGTTCAGTGCTGGGGAGACCCAGTACTTC.

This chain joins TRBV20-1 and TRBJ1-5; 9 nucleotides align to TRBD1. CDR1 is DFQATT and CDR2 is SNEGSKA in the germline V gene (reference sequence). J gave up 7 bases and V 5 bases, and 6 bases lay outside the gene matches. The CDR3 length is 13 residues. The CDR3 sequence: CSAGTGWDQPQHF. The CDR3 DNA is TGCAGTGCTGGGACAGGGTGGGACCAGCCCCAGCATTTT.